The rows below give T cell receptor beta chains drawn from one sample of a study of T cells after yellow fever vaccination. TCRdb re-derived calls from the 5' RACE reads in MiXCR, one entry per CDR3 protein. The table lists about 320,000 distinct CDR3 sequences, 3.5% to 4.5% of them singletons. This material consisted of PBMCs, taken 15 days after the yellow fever booster vaccination. Every receptor here comes from a man aged 18 to 29 who received the YFV17D yellow fever vaccine. Both conserved end residues are part of each CDR3. The order of the fields is J gene, V gene, D gene, clone size, CDR3 DNA, CDR3 protein. A D gene is named only where the DNA matches it firmly. Size values are once, few and many counts, or a class for expanded clones, and some rows have none.

j_gene: TRBJ2-1
v_gene: TRBV7-2
d_gene: TRBD1
abundance: many
CDR3nt: TGTGCCAGCAGCTTCGGGACAGCCTACAATGAGCAGTTCTTC
CDR3aa: CASSFGTAYNEQFF

j_gene: TRBJ2-2
v_gene: TRBV15
d_gene: .
abundance: many
CDR3nt: TGTGCCACCAGCGCCCGACGTCTGGGCCTGAACACCGGGGAGCTGTTTTTT
CDR3aa: CATSARRLGLNTGELFF

j_gene: TRBJ2-3
v_gene: TRBV15
d_gene: .
abundance: many
CDR3nt: TGTGCCACCAGCAGAGCTGGTCTCACAGATACGCAGTATTTT
CDR3aa: CATSRAGLTDTQYF

j_gene: TRBJ2-2
v_gene: TRBV12-3/TRBV12-4
d_gene: .
abundance: .
CDR3nt: TGTGCCACCACTCAGAGAGGAATAGTCGACGGGGAGCTGTTTTTT
CDR3aa: CATTQRGIVDGELFF

j_gene: TRBJ2-3
v_gene: TRBV5-5
d_gene: .
abundance: .
CDR3nt: TGTGCCAGCAGCTTCTGGACAGATACGCAGTATTTT
CDR3aa: CASSFWTDTQYF

j_gene: TRBJ1-3
v_gene: TRBV5-5
d_gene: TRBD1
abundance: once
CDR3nt: TGTGCCAGCTCACAGGGGCCCGCGGGAAACACCATATATTTT
CDR3aa: CASSQGPAGNTIYF

j_gene: TRBJ1-4
v_gene: TRBV5-4
d_gene: .
abundance: .
CDR3nt: TGTGCCAGCAGCTCCAAGGGTGGAGGCAATGAAAAACTGTTTTTT
CDR3aa: CASSSKGGGNEKLFF

j_gene: TRBJ2-3
v_gene: TRBV6-2/TRBV6-3
d_gene: TRBD1
abundance: .
CDR3nt: TGTGCCAGCAGTTCGGGACAGGGCCCCGTGGATACGCAGTATTTT
CDR3aa: CASSSGQGPVDTQYF

j_gene: TRBJ1-2
v_gene: TRBV6-6
d_gene: TRBD1
abundance: many
CDR3nt: TGTGCCAGCAGTGCAGGGACAGGGGGCATCTATGGCTACACCTTC
CDR3aa: CASSAGTGGIYGYTF

j_gene: TRBJ1-1
v_gene: TRBV25-1
d_gene: .
abundance: few
CDR3nt: TGTGCCAGCAGTGAATATGGGAGTAACACTGAAGCTTTCTTT
CDR3aa: CASSEYGSNTEAFF

j_gene: TRBJ2-2
v_gene: TRBV11-2
d_gene: .
abundance: .
CDR3nt: TGTGCCAGCAGATCCTCCGTGAGGACCCCGAACACCGGGGAGCTGTTTTTT
CDR3aa: CASRSSVRTPNTGELFF

j_gene: TRBJ1-4
v_gene: TRBV29-1
d_gene: .
abundance: few
CDR3nt: TGCAGCGTACGGGGGGCTAATGAAAAACTGTTTTTT
CDR3aa: CSVRGANEKLFF

j_gene: TRBJ2-5
v_gene: TRBV7-2
d_gene: .
abundance: many
CDR3nt: TGTGCCAGCAGCTTCGTTTCAGAGACCCAGTACTTC
CDR3aa: CASSFVSETQYF

j_gene: TRBJ2-6
v_gene: TRBV7-2
d_gene: .
abundance: few
CDR3nt: TGTGCCAGCAGCTGGCTCTCTGGGGCCAACGTCCTGACTTTC
CDR3aa: CASSWLSGANVLTF

j_gene: TRBJ2-5
v_gene: TRBV18
d_gene: .
abundance: .
CDR3nt: TGTGCCAGCTCAGGGGGCCTAGAGACCCAGTACTTC
CDR3aa: CASSGGLETQYF

j_gene: TRBJ2-3
v_gene: TRBV20-1
d_gene: TRBD2
abundance: .
CDR3nt: TGCAGTGCTACACGCGGGGGGCCTACCTCGGATACGCAGTATTTT
CDR3aa: CSATRGGPTSDTQYF

j_gene: TRBJ2-5
v_gene: TRBV12-3/TRBV12-4
d_gene: .
abundance: few
CDR3nt: TGTGCCAGCAGCTCCCCCGGGGTACCGACCCAGTACTTC
CDR3aa: CASSSPGVPTQYF

j_gene: TRBJ1-2
v_gene: TRBV7-9
d_gene: TRBD1
abundance: few
CDR3nt: TGTGCCAGCAGCCCCAGGGGGATTGGCTACACCTTC
CDR3aa: CASSPRGIGYTF

j_gene: TRBJ1-1
v_gene: TRBV7-2
d_gene: .
abundance: few
CDR3nt: TGTGCCAGCAGCCTTAGTCAGAGAAACACTGAAGCTTTCTTT
CDR3aa: CASSLSQRNTEAFF

j_gene: TRBJ1-3
v_gene: TRBV3-1
d_gene: .
abundance: .
CDR3nt: TGTGCCAGCAGCCAAGCCGGGTGGGGTGGAAACACCATATATTTT
CDR3aa: CASSQAGWGGNTIYF

j_gene: TRBJ2-5
v_gene: TRBV5-1
d_gene: .
abundance: few
CDR3nt: TGCGCCGCCGGGGGTCCCCAAGAGACCCAGTACTTC
CDR3aa: CAAGGPQETQYF

j_gene: TRBJ1-1
v_gene: TRBV18
d_gene: TRBD1
abundance: many
CDR3nt: TGTGCCAGCTCACCCGACAGGGCCACTGAAGCTTTCTTT
CDR3aa: CASSPDRATEAFF

j_gene: TRBJ1-6
v_gene: TRBV27
d_gene: .
abundance: many
CDR3nt: TGTGCCAGCAGTTTGCGGGGAGATAATTCACCCCTCCACTTT
CDR3aa: CASSLRGDNSPLHF

j_gene: TRBJ1-5
v_gene: TRBV19
d_gene: TRBD1
abundance: .
CDR3nt: TGTGCCAGTAGTCAGGGGACAGGGAGGCAGCCCCAGCATTTT
CDR3aa: CASSQGTGRQPQHF

j_gene: TRBJ2-1
v_gene: TRBV7-2
d_gene: TRBD2
abundance: few
CDR3nt: TGTGCCAGCAGCCCCCAGCGGGGGGAAAACAATGAGCAGTTCTTC
CDR3aa: CASSPQRGENNEQFF

j_gene: TRBJ1-2
v_gene: TRBV5-4
d_gene: TRBD1
abundance: .
CDR3nt: TGTGCCAGCAGCTCCGATGCAACAGGGGATGGCTACACCTTC
CDR3aa: CASSSDATGDGYTF

j_gene: TRBJ1-5
v_gene: TRBV20-1
d_gene: .
abundance: .
CDR3nt: TGCAGTGCTAGACGGGGGGACGGATATAGCAATCAGCCCCAGCATTTT
CDR3aa: CSARRGDGYSNQPQHF

j_gene: TRBJ1-2
v_gene: TRBV7-9
d_gene: .
abundance: few
CDR3nt: TGTGCCAGCCCGGGCTATGGCTACACCTTC
CDR3aa: CASPGYGYTF

j_gene: TRBJ1-2
v_gene: TRBV7-9
d_gene: .
abundance: many
CDR3nt: TGTGCCAGCAGCTTAGCGGGGGCGACACCAGCTTCCACCTTC
CDR3aa: CASSLAGATPASTF

j_gene: TRBJ2-6
v_gene: TRBV7-8
d_gene: .
abundance: many
CDR3nt: TGTGCCAGCGCTATCTCTGGGGCCAACGTCCTGACTTTC
CDR3aa: CASAISGANVLTF

j_gene: TRBJ1-1
v_gene: TRBV15
d_gene: TRBD1
abundance: many
CDR3nt: TGTGCCACCAGCGGACAGGGGGACACTGAAGCTTTCTTT
CDR3aa: CATSGQGDTEAFF

j_gene: TRBJ1-6
v_gene: TRBV3-1
d_gene: .
abundance: .
CDR3nt: TGTGCCAGCAGCCCAGGGACGGTTTGGAATTCACCCCTCCACTTT
CDR3aa: CASSPGTVWNSPLHF

j_gene: TRBJ2-1
v_gene: TRBV24-1
d_gene: TRBD2
abundance: few
CDR3nt: TGTGCCACCAGTGACTCCCGCCGACTAGCGGGGAATTACAATGAGCAGTTCTTC
CDR3aa: CATSDSRRLAGNYNEQFF

j_gene: TRBJ1-2
v_gene: TRBV5-1
d_gene: TRBD1
abundance: .
CDR3nt: TGCGCCAGCAGCTTGGCAGGACAGGGGGCGCGCGGCTACACCTTC
CDR3aa: CASSLAGQGARGYTF

j_gene: TRBJ1-5
v_gene: TRBV18
d_gene: TRBD1
abundance: .
CDR3nt: TGTGCCAGCTCACCTCAGGGGGCGAATCAGCCCCAGCATTTT
CDR3aa: CASSPQGANQPQHF

j_gene: TRBJ2-1
v_gene: TRBV4-2
d_gene: .
abundance: many
CDR3nt: TGTGCCAGCAGCCAAGATACATCGGGGCTCCTTTACAATGAGCAGTTCTTC
CDR3aa: CASSQDTSGLLYNEQFF

j_gene: TRBJ2-7
v_gene: TRBV6-2/TRBV6-3
d_gene: .
abundance: many
CDR3nt: TGTGCCAGCAGTTCATTTACCTACGAGCAGTACTTC
CDR3aa: CASSSFTYEQYF

j_gene: TRBJ2-7
v_gene: TRBV12-3/TRBV12-4
d_gene: TRBD2
abundance: .
CDR3nt: TGTGCCAGCAGTATCGGACTAGCGGGGGCTCGGGAGCAGTACTTC
CDR3aa: CASSIGLAGAREQYF

j_gene: TRBJ2-5
v_gene: TRBV20-1
d_gene: TRBD1
abundance: .
CDR3nt: TGCAGTGCTAGCCGGACAGGGCGTACTGACCAAGAGACCCAGTACTTC
CDR3aa: CSASRTGRTDQETQYF

j_gene: TRBJ2-1
v_gene: TRBV20-1
d_gene: TRBD2
abundance: .
CDR3nt: TGCAGTGCTAGAGACCCTGGTAGCGGGGGGGCCGGGTACAATGAGCAGTTCTTC
CDR3aa: CSARDPGSGGAGYNEQFF

j_gene: TRBJ1-2
v_gene: TRBV28
d_gene: .
abundance: few
CDR3nt: TGTGCCAGTACCGGGGGGAACTATGGCTACACCTTC
CDR3aa: CASTGGNYGYTF